This T cell receptor beta chain was found in a study of T cell responses to AZD1222 COVID-19 vaccine. Study-level results: A rise in Spike-specific TCR breadth and depth followed two AZD1222 doses. At baseline, just 5 or 6 AZD1222 recipients tested seropositive. White British people made up most donors, females outnumbered males, and clonal diversity was possibly underestimated.

Clones were sequenced by immunoSEQ multiplex PCR, and TCRdb holds only the in-frame ones, with some missing. The sample shows about 96,000 clones, 91% of them seen only once. This clone was recorded only once. Its specificity is not known. The V gene end was trimmed by 5 bases and the J gene end by 0 bases; junction bases not matched to a gene: 12. The germline V gene has CDR1 LNHDA and CDR2 SQIVND (reference sequence). There are 17 residues in the CDR3. The V call is TRBV19, the J call TRBJ2-7; 8 bases fit TRBD1. This material consisted of peripheral blood, taken on day 0 of MenACWY control vaccination. This clonotype was obtained from an adult in good health. CDR3 in DNA: TGTGCCAGTAGTCCTGGGACAGGCGTGGGTGGCTCCTACGAGCAGTACTTC. This encodes CASSPGTGVGGSYEQYF.